This T cell receptor beta chain was profiled in a study of T cell responses to AZD1222 COVID-19 vaccine. General study findings and limits: Among spike-specific TCRs, nearly half reportedly target unmutated variant regions. With dominance at 160-218 and 743-854, vaccine-associated CD4 TCRs spanned spike.

This clone was counted once. The antigen is unknown. Using immunoSEQ multiplex PCR, the repertoire was profiled, and TCRdb retains in-frame clones only, with some absent. The sample has 40,000 to 55,000 clones, 70% to 90% seen once. V was clipped by 6 bases and J by 8 bases, with 8 bases between them. Germline assignment: CDR1 LGHDT and CDR2 YNNKEL (reference sequence). The CDR3 runs to 11 residues. This clonotype was obtained from an adult who received the AZD1222 COVID-19 vaccine. The chain recombines TRBV3-1 (or the pseudogene TRBV3-2) with TRBJ2-1; perhaps TRBD2 as D (5 bases). The sample here was peripheral blood, taken 28 days after the second AZD1222 dose. The CDR3 is CASSLAYEQFF. The CDR3 DNA is TGTGCCAGCAGTCTAGCCTATGAGCAGTTCTTC.